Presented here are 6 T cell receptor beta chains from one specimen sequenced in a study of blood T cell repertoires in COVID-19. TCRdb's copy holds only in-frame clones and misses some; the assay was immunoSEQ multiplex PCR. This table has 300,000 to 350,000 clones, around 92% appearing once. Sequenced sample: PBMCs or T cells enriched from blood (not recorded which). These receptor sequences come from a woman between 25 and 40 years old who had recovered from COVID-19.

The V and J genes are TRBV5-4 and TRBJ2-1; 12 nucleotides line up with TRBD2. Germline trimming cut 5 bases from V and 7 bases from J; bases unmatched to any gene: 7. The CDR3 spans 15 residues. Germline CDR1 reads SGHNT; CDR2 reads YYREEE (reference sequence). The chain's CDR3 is CASRSGLAGTNEQFF. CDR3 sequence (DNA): TGTGCCAGCAGATCAGGACTAGCGGGGACTAATGAGCAGTTCTTC.

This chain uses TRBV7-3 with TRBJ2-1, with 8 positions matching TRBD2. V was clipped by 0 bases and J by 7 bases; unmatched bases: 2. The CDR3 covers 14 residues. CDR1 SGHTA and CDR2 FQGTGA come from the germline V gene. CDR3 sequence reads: CASSLTSGKNEQFF. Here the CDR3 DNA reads TGTGCCAGCAGCTTAACTAGCGGGAAGAATGAGCAGTTCTTC.

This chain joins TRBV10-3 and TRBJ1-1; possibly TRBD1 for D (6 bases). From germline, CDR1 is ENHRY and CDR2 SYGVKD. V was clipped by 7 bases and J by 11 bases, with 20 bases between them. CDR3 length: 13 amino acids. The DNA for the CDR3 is TGTGCCATCAAGGGAGGGGACACCGGCAGGGCTTTCTTT. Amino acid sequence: CAIKGGDTGRAFF.

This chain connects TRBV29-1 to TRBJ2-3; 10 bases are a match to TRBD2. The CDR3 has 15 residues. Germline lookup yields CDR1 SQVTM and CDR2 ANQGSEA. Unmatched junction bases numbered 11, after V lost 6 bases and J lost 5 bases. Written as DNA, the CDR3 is TGCAGCGTGGGGACACAGCGGGAGGGGAAAGATACGCAGTATTTT. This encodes CSVGTQREGKDTQYF.

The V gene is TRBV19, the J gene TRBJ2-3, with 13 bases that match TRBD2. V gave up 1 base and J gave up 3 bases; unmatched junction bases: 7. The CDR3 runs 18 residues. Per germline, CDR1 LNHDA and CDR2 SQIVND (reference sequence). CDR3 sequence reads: CASSIVWTSGSSTDTQYF. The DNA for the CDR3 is TGTGCCAGTAGTATAGTGTGGACTAGCGGGAGTTCTACAGATACGCAGTATTTT. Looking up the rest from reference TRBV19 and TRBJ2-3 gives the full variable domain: DGGITQSPKYLFRKEGQNVTLSCEQNLNHDAMYWYRQDPGQGLRLIYYSQIVNDFQKGDIAEGYSVSREKKESFPLTVTSAQKNPTAFYLCASSIVWTSGSSTDTQYFGPGTRLTVL.

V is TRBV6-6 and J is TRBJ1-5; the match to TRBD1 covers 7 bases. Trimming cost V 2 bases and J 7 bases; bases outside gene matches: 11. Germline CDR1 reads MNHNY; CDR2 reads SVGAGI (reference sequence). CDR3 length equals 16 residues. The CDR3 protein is CASSYALLQGRQPQHF. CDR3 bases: TGTGCCAGCAGTTACGCCTTACTACAGGGGCGGCAGCCCCAGCATTTT.